This TCR beta chain was captured in a study of blood T cell repertoires in COVID-19. Study details: Acute-phase and convalescent COVID-19 samples originated in the United States, Italy and Spain. From T cells, B-cell-depleted T cells, or PBMCs came the material, which was cDNA or gDNA.

The CDR3 loop spans 17 amino acids. The V gene's germline CDR1 is LNHDA and CDR2 SQIVND (reference sequence). With V trimmed by 5 bases and J by 1 base, 10 bases remained unmatched. As originally analysed: It was from reference gene primer amplification that nucleated cell counts were estimated. Method: immunoSEQ multiplex PCR; TCRdb's copy keeps in-frame clones and lacks some. That table furnishes V, J and clone size, whereas the DNA furnished D and trimming. This table has about 360,000 clones, around 87% appearing once. The specimen was peripheral blood. The sequence was obtained from a human donor in a cohort sampled during active COVID-19. The V gene is TRBV19, the J gene TRBJ1-5, with 8 bases lining up with TRBD1. CDR3 in DNA: TGTGCCAGTAGTGCATGGAGGGACAGGAAAAGCAATCAGCCCCAGCATTTT. It yields the protein CASSAWRDRKSNQPQHF. The full variable domain, its missing parts supplied by reference TRBV19 and TRBJ1-5, is DGGITQSPKYLFRKEGQNVTLSCEQNLNHDAMYWYRQDPGQGLRLIYYSQIVNDFQKGDIAEGYSVSREKKESFPLTVTSAQKNPTAFYLCASSAWRDRKSNQPQHFGDGTRLSIL.